Each of the 28 T cell receptor beta chains below was sequenced from the same sample in a study of blood T cell repertoires in COVID-19. Profiling relied on immunoSEQ multiplex PCR, and the TCRdb table lists in-frame clones only, not all of them. This sample yields roughly 16,000 clones, of which more than 70% are seen a single time; 2.5% to 3.5% belongs to the top ten. Sequencing was carried out using peripheral blood. The receptor set was obtained from a human donor in a cohort sampled during active COVID-19.

The chain employs TRBV5-6 and TRBJ1-3; D is unclear. CDR1 SGHDT and CDR2 YYEEEE come from the germline V gene. This CDR3 comprises 14 residues. The V gene lost 3 bases and the J gene lost 2 bases, with 9 bases spanning the gap. The CDR3 sequence: CASSSYRAGNTIYF. In DNA form, the CDR3 reads TGTGCCAGCAGCTCGTACAGAGCTGGAAACACCATATATTTT.

The rearrangement uses TRBV12-5 and TRBJ2-5, with 11 bases fitting TRBD2. V shed 6 bases, J shed 5 bases, and the junction held 8 bases outside the gene matches. The germline gives CDR1 LGHNT, CDR2 FRNRAP. CDR3 length: 15 amino acids. DNA for the CDR3: TGTGCTAGTGGGCAGGGACTAGCGGTCGGGGAGACCCAGTACTTC. Its protein is CASGQGLAVGETQYF.

The CDR3 DNA sequence: TGTGCCAGCAGCCACCGACAGGGGGCGTCCGGGGAGCTGTTTTTT. Its protein product is CASSHRQGASGELFF. The chain uses TRBV9 and TRBJ2-2; 10 positions agree with TRBD1. Germline V gene lookup returns CDR1 SGDLS and CDR2 YYNGEE. Trimming at V came to 4 bases and at J to 6 bases, leaving 6 bases not matched to a gene. The CDR3 runs to 15 residues.

The chain couples TRBV3-1 (or the pseudogene TRBV3-2) to TRBJ2-7; the match to TRBD2 covers 7 bases. The germline V gene has CDR1 LGHDT and CDR2 YNNKEL (reference sequence). The CDR3 loop spans 15 amino acids. V dropped 4 bases and J dropped 3; count of bases not matched to a gene: 9. DNA of the CDR3: TGTGCCAGCAGCCCGGGGGGAGGGAGCGGCTACGAGCAGTACTTC. This translates into CASSPGGGSGYEQYF.

This chain joins TRBV7-9 and TRBJ1-4; TRBD1 agrees at 8 bases. V shed 5 bases and J 13 bases; nucleotides not matched to a gene: 9. The CDR3 has 13 residues. Germline V CDR1 and CDR2: SEHNR, FQNEAQ (reference sequence). CDR3 residues: CASSRSLQGGLFF. The CDR3 DNA follows: TGTGCCAGCAGCCGATCACTACAGGGGGGACTGTTTTTT.

This clone has more than one count but fewer than ten. CDR3 in DNA: TGTGCCAGCAGCCAAGGCTGGGGGGGGAGCACAGATACGCAGTATTTT. It encodes CASSQGWGGSTDTQYF. The V call is TRBV14, the J call TRBJ2-3; TRBD2 agrees at 7 bases. V was pared by 1 base and J by 0 bases, with 4 bases of the junction left unmatched. Per germline, CDR1 SGHDN and CDR2 FVKESK. The CDR3 totals 16 residues.

This chain connects TRBV4-1 to TRBJ1-5; D is possibly TRBD1 (6 bases). The CDR3 is 16 amino acids. Trimming took off 4 bases at V and 1 base at J, with 14 bases between the two ends. The V gene's germline CDR1 is MGHRA and CDR2 YSYEKL. The CDR3 is CASSPQVRGSNQPQHF. Written as DNA, the CDR3 is TGCGCCAGCAGCCCCCAGGTCAGGGGAAGCAATCAGCCCCAGCATTTT.

This clone appeared a few times. This chain uses TRBV10-1 with TRBJ2-2, with D maybe TRBD2 (5 bases). The CDR3 is made up of 16 amino acids. V lost 3 bases, J lost 4 bases, and 15 bases lay in between. CDR1 and CDR2 (germline): WNHNN, SYGVQD (reference sequence). CDR3 in amino acids: CASSERVGVGTGELFF. The CDR3 DNA is TGCGCCAGCAGTGAACGGGTCGGGGTAGGCACCGGGGAGCTGTTTTTT.

This clone was found once. V gene TRBV19 combines with J gene TRBJ1-5, with 10 bases fitting TRBD1. Germline-derived CDR1 and CDR2 are LNHDA and SQIVND (reference sequence). Trimming at V came to 7 bases and at J to 7 bases, leaving 7 bases not matched to a gene. This CDR3 contains 14 residues. The CDR3: CASTPTGGRQPQHF. CDR3 coding DNA: TGTGCCAGTACCCCGACAGGGGGCAGGCAGCCCCAGCATTTT.

V is TRBV27 and J is TRBJ1-6; unclear D gene. The CDR3 length is 14 residues. V lost 2 bases to trimming and J lost 9 bases, with 11 bases between them. Germline V gene lookup returns CDR1 MNHEY and CDR2 SMNVEV (reference sequence). CDR3 in amino acids: CASSLTRGPSPLHF. For the CDR3, the DNA is TGTGCCAGCAGTTTAACTCGGGGTCCTTCACCCCTCCACTTT.

This chain links TRBV12-5 with TRBJ1-1; D not resolved. V was clipped by 7 bases and J by 7 bases, with 22 bases between them. The CDR3 spans 15 residues. Per the germline V gene, CDR1 is LGHNT and CDR2 is FRNRAP. This CDR3 is CASAEGMSHVIEAFF. As DNA, the CDR3 is TGTGCTAGTGCCGAGGGTATGTCTCATGTCATTGAAGCTTTCTTT.

The V and J genes are TRBV5-1 and TRBJ2-7, with D perhaps matching TRBD2 (6 bases). Germline loops: CDR1 SGHRS, CDR2 YFSETQ. This CDR3 is built from 13 residues. Trimming took off 3 bases at V and 3 bases at J, with 10 bases between the two ends. The CDR3 loop reads CASSSPGGYEQYF. DNA for the CDR3: TGCGCCAGCAGCTCCCCCGGGGGCTACGAGCAGTACTTC.

The rearrangement joins TRBV7-2 to TRBJ2-5, with 11 bases identical to TRBD1. From germline, CDR1 is SGHTA and CDR2 FQGNSA. The CDR3 consists of 14 residues. Unmatched junction bases numbered 4, after V lost 5 bases and J lost 5 bases. The CDR3 reads CASSADRGQETQYF. Here the CDR3 DNA reads TGTGCCAGCAGCGCGGACAGGGGGCAGGAGACCCAGTACTTC.

This clone was seen once. The J gene is TRBJ2-1, the V gene TRBV7-9, with 11 bases identical to TRBD1. The junction had 6 bases not matched to a gene; V was cut back by 4 bases and J by 7 bases. The V gene's germline CDR1 is SEHNR and CDR2 FQNEAQ (reference sequence). This CDR3 contains 15 residues. CDR3 in DNA: TGTGCCAGCAGCTACGGACAGGGGGCCCATAATGAGCAGTTCTTC. It is translated as CASSYGQGAHNEQFF.

The rearrangement uses TRBV10-2 and TRBJ1-2; 8 bases align to TRBD1. The CDR3 spans 15 residues. The trim removed 7 bases at V and 4 bases at J, leaving 11 bases unmatched. CDR1 and CDR2 (germline): WSHSY, SAAADI. In DNA, the CDR3 is TGCGCCAGCAAGGACCCCGGGACAGGACCCTATGGCTACACCTTC. Translation gives CASKDPGTGPYGYTF.

The gene calls are TRBV5-4 and TRBJ2-7; TRBD1 aligns across 9 bases. V gave up 3 bases and J gave up 5 bases; unmatched junction bases: 6. CDR1 is SGHNT and CDR2 is YYREEE in the germline V gene (reference sequence). This CDR3 has 14 amino acids. The CDR3 DNA is TGTGCCAGCAGCTATGGACAGGGGACAGACGAGCAGTACTTC. This encodes CASSYGQGTDEQYF.

The chain couples TRBV6-5 to TRBJ1-5; D not resolved. The V end was cut by 0 bases, the J end by 5 bases, with 11 bases between. The CDR3 runs 15 residues. Germline assignment: CDR1 MNHEY and CDR2 SVGAGI. The CDR3 bases are TGTGCCAGCAGTTACTCATCGGGGTTGGATCAGCCCCAGCATTTT. As protein: CASSYSSGLDQPQHF.

This clone has only one observation. The CDR3 DNA is TGTGCCAGCAGCAGCGGGACGGAATATGGCTACACCTTC. It specifies CASSSGTEYGYTF. The V and J genes are TRBV5-4 and TRBJ1-2; a weak D match, TRBD1 (5 bases). The CDR3 consists of 13 residues. V was cut by 4 bases and J by 5 bases, with 12 bases left in between. Germline CDR1 SGHNT, CDR2 YYREEE (reference sequence).

The chain employs TRBV5-6 and TRBJ2-2; 8 bases agree with TRBD1. Germline CDR1 is SGHDT and CDR2 is YYEEEE. The CDR3 is made up of 14 amino acids. The trim removed 4 bases at V and 6 bases at J, leaving 5 bases unmatched. The CDR3 is CASSGWTGSGELFF. Written as DNA, the CDR3 is TGTGCCAGCAGCGGGTGGACAGGGTCCGGGGAGCTGTTTTTT.

This clone was observed once. The genes are TRBV9 and TRBJ1-6; 12 nucleotides align to TRBD1. Germline V gives CDR1 SGDLS, CDR2 YYNGEE. The CDR3 runs to 17 residues. Trimming cost V 4 bases and J 7 bases; bases outside gene matches: 9. The CDR3: CASSPWDRGRRNSPLHF. Here the CDR3 DNA reads TGTGCCAGCAGCCCTTGGGACAGGGGGCGCCGAAATTCACCCCTCCACTTT.

V gene TRBV5-4 combines with J gene TRBJ2-5; TRBD2 aligns across 8 bases. V was clipped by 4 bases and J by 2 bases; unmatched bases: 7. This CDR3 comprises 15 residues. Germline values: CDR1 SGHNT, CDR2 YYREEE (reference sequence). As DNA, the CDR3 is TGTGCCAGCAGCCGGGGGCGGGGGGAACAAGAGACCCAGTACTTC. Protein sequence: CASSRGRGEQETQYF.

V gene TRBV19 combines with J gene TRBJ1-1; possibly TRBD1 for D (5 bases). CDR3 length equals 15 residues. CDR1 is LNHDA and CDR2 is SQIVND in the germline V gene (reference sequence). With 3 bases removed from V and 0 bases from J, the gap between germline ends came to 11 bases. The CDR3 bases are TGTGCCAGTAGTATCCCCGCAGGGCTGAACACTGAAGCTTTCTTT. Translating it yields CASSIPAGLNTEAFF.

The rearrangement joins TRBV6-7 to TRBJ2-7; 7 bases are shared with TRBD1. TRBV6-7 is flagged as an ORF with uncertain function. CDR3 length equals 13 residues. V gave up 2 bases and J gave up 9 bases; unmatched junction bases: 7. DNA for the CDR3: TGTGCCAGCAGTTACCTGGGACAGCCTCCGCAGTACTTC. Translation gives CASSYLGQPPQYF.

This clone has only a few counts. Additional DNA sequences in this sample encode the identical CDR3. V and J are TRBV18 and TRBJ1-5; possibly TRBD1 for D (5 bases). V lost 2 bases to trimming and J lost 7 bases, with 12 bases between them. CDR1 and CDR2 from the germline V gene are KGHSH and LQKENI. The CDR3 spans 14 residues. Here the CDR3 reads CASSPSGGDQPQHF. The CDR3 DNA reads as TGTGCCAGCTCACCAAGCGGGGGAGACCAGCCCCAGCATTTT.

V and J are TRBV6-2 or TRBV6-3 and TRBJ1-2; D call uncertain. Germline assignment: CDR1 MNHEY and CDR2 SVGEGT. The CDR3 contains 13 residues. V lost 6 bases and J 3 bases, leaving 11 bases between the germline ends. For the CDR3, the DNA is TGTGCCAGCAGCCGGGAGTCTGACTATGGCTACACCTTC. This codes for CASSRESDYGYTF.

The J gene is TRBJ2-2, the V gene TRBV5-1; D is perhaps TRBD2 (6 bases). V lost 1 base and J lost 6, with 7 bases in between. The CDR3 spans 13 residues. Per the germline V gene, CDR1 is SGHRS and CDR2 is YFSETQ. The CDR3 nucleotides are TGCGCCAGCAGCTTGTGGGGGGCCGGGGAGCTGTTTTTT. Amino acids: CASSLWGAGELFF.

The chain employs TRBV6-5 and TRBJ1-2; tentatively, D is TRBD1 (5 bases). From germline, CDR1 is MNHEY and CDR2 SVGAGI. The CDR3 is 12 residues long. V dropped 10 bases and J dropped 8 bases, with 17 bases sitting between them. CDR3 DNA: TGTGCCACCACAAAAAGAAAGGGGGGCTACACCTTC. This sequence encodes CATTKRKGGYTF.

This clone was recorded once. The V and J genes are TRBV7-2 and TRBJ1-5, with D maybe TRBD1 (6 bases). The germline V gene encodes CDR1 SGHTA and CDR2 FQGNSA. This CDR3 spans 15 amino acids. Between the trimmed V and J ends, which lost 5 bases and 0 bases, there was a span of 11 bases. The CDR3 sequence: CASSLGQYSNQPQHF. In nucleotides, the CDR3 is TGTGCCAGCAGCCTTGGACAGTATAGCAATCAGCCCCAGCATTTT.